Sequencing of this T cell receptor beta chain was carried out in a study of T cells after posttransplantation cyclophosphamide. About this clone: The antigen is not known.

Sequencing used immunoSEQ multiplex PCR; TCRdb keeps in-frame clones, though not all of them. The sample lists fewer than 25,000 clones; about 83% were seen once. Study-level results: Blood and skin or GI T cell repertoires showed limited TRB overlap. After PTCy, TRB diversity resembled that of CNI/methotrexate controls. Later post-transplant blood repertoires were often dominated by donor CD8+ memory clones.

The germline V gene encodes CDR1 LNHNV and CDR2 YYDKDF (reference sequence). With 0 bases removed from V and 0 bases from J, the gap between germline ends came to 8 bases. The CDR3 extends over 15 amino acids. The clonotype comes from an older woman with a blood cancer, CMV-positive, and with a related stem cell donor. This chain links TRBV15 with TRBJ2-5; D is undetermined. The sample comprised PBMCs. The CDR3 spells CATSRENRYQETQYF. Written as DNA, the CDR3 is TGTGCCACCAGCAGAGAAAACCGGTACCAAGAGACCCAGTACTTC.